The T cell receptor beta chain described here comes from a study of CD8 T cells in ankylosing spondylitis. Study outcomes and limitations: Some of the motif variants had earlier been found in reactive arthritis patients' fluid and blood. Significant enrichment of disease-linked clones was reported in matched ankylosing spondylitis synovial fluid.

This clonotype was seen at least ten times. Its specificity is unknown. The CDR3 is 14 amino acids. Germline CDR1 SGHRS, CDR2 YFSETQ. V lost 4 bases, J lost 7 bases, and 14 bases lay in between. Preparation of TCR beta libraries was done by quantitative 5'-RACE with molecular barcodes. TCRdb processed the 5' RACE reads anew with MiXCR; each CDR3 protein has one entry. This repertoire shows around 150,000 distinct CDR3 sequences, around 19% found once; its top ten account for approximately 7.8%. Material for sequencing was blood, either unsorted or a sorted T cell fraction (not recorded which). The gene calls are TRBV5-1 and TRBJ2-2; weak D call: TRBD2 (6 bases). The clonotype comes from a male donor with ankylosing spondylitis or in good health (not recorded which). The CDR3: CASSTSDGGGELFF. The CDR3 DNA is TGCGCCAGCAGCACCAGCGACGGGGGCGGGGAGCTGTTTTTT.